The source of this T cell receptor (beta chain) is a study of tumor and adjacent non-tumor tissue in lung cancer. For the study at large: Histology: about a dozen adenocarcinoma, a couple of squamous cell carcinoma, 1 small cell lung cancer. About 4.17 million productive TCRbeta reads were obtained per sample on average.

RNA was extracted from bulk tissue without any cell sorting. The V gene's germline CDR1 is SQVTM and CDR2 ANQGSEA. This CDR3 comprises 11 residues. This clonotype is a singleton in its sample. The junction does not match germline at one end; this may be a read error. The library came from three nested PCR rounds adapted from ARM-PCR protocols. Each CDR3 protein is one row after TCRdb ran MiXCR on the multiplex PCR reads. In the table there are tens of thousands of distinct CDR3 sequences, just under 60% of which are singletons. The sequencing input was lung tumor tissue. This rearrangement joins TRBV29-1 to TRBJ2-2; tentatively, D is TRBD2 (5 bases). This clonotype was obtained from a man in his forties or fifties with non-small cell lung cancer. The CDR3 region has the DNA TGTAGCGTTGACCACACCGGGGAGCTGTTTTTT. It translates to CSVDHTGELFF.